Listed below are T cell receptor beta chains from one sample, sequenced in a study of blood T cell repertoires in COVID-19. Clones were sequenced by immunoSEQ multiplex PCR, and TCRdb holds only the in-frame ones, with some missing. The repertoire holds approximately 130,000 clones, with almost 80% as singletons. The sample was peripheral blood. These TCRs come from a human donor in a cohort sampled during active COVID-19. The CDR3 runs from the conserved cysteine through the conserved F or W. The D gene is left open where the match is weak.

j_call v_call d_call cdr3_length cdr3_nt cdr3_aa
TRBJ2-5 TRBV9 NA 16 TGTGCCAGCAGCGTAGGCTCAGGGCTGGGGCAAGAGACCCAGTACTTC CASSVGSGLGQETQYF
TRBJ2-2 TRBV20-1 NA 11 TGCAGTGCTAGGCCGGGCGGGGAGCTGTTTTTT CSARPGGELFF
TRBJ1-2 TRBV18 NA 14 TGTGCCAGCCAAATCGCGGGAACCGACTATGGCTACACCTTC CASQIAGTDYGYTF
TRBJ1-5 TRBV18 NA 14 TGTGCCAGCTCACCTACAGGGTCCCGTCAGCCCCAGCATTTT CASSPTGSRQPQHF
TRBJ1-5 TRBV2 TRBD1 15 TGTGCCAGCAGTGATAGGGACAGGGGAAATCAGCCCCAGCATTTT CASSDRDRGNQPQHF
TRBJ2-3 TRBV7-9 TRBD2 16 TGTGCCAGCAGACCATTTCCCGGGACTAGCGCAGATACGCAGTATTTT CASRPFPGTSADTQYF
TRBJ2-5 TRBV19 NA 13 TGTGCCAGTAGTCCTGGGAGGAGGGAGACCCAGTACTTC CASSPGRRETQYF
TRBJ1-1 TRBV4-3 TRBD1 19 TGCGCCAGCAGCCAAGATCCCACTTCCGGGACAGGGTACGACACTGAAGCTTTCTTT CASSQDPTSGTGYDTEAFF
TRBJ1-2 TRBV27 NA 19 TGTGCCAGCAGTCCTACCGGGGGGACATTGGATAGGGCTAACTATGGCTACACCTTC CASSPTGGTLDRANYGYTF
TRBJ2-3 TRBV9 TRBD1 16 TGTGCCAGCAGCGGAACGACAGGGGCCAGCACAGATACGCAGTATTTT CASSGTTGASTDTQYF
TRBJ2-1 TRBV5-8 TRBD2 15 TGTGCCAGCAGCATAGGACTAGCGGGTTACAATGAGCAGTTCTTC CASSIGLAGYNEQFF
TRBJ1-6 TRBV27 TRBD1 20 TGTGCCAGCAGTTTACTAAGAGGGGACCTTAGGGGGCAAGGCAATTCACCCCTCCACTTT CASSLLRGDLRGQGNSPLHF
TRBJ2-1 TRBV5-1 TRBD2 15 TGCGCCAGCAGCTTTAGCCTAGCGGGATACAATGAGCAGTTCTTC CASSFSLAGYNEQFF
TRBJ2-7 TRBV5-5 TRBD1 18 TGTGCCAGCAGCTCAGGTATGGTCGACAGGGGGCTAAACTACGAGCAGTACTTC CASSSGMVDRGLNYEQYF
TRBJ2-2 TRBV4-3 TRBD2 15 TGCGCCAGCAGCTCTCGAGCGGGAGGGCCCGGGGAGCTGTTTTTT CASSSRAGGPGELFF
TRBJ2-7 TRBV2 TRBD1 16 TGTGCCAGCAGATCACCGGGACAGGGGGGACCCTACGAGCAGTACTTC CASRSPGQGGPYEQYF
TRBJ2-5 TRBV3-1/TRBV3-2 TRBD2 16 TGTGCCAGCAGCCAAGTTGGTGCGGGGGACCAAGAGACCCAGTACTTC CASSQVGAGDQETQYF
TRBJ1-5 TRBV5-8 TRBD1 16 TGTGCCAGCAGCTTGAGCGGACAGGGAAGGACTCAGCCCCAGCATTTT CASSLSGQGRTQPQHF